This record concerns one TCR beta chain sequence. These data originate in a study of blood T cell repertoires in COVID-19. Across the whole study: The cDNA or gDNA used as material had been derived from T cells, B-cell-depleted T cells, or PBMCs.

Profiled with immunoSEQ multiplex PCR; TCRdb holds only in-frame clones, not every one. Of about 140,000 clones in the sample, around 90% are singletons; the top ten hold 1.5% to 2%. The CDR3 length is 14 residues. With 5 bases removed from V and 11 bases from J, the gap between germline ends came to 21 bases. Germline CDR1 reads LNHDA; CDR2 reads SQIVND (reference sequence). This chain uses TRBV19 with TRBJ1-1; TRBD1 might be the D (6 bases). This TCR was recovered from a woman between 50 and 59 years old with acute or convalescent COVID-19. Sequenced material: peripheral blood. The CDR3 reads CASSLPRDTGEAFF. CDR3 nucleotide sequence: TGTGCCAGTAGTCTACCCCGGGACACCGGAGAGGCTTTCTTT.